This T cell receptor (beta chain) was identified during a study of blood T cell repertoires in COVID-19. Study summary: PBMCs, B-cell-depleted T cells, or T cells provided the cDNA or gDNA that made up the material.

Libraries were prepared by immunoSEQ multiplex PCR; TCRdb keeps only in-frame clonotypes and omits some of them. The sample yields approximately 300,000 clones, 80% to 90% seen once. CDR1 is SGHTA and CDR2 is FQGTGA in the germline V gene. This CDR3 region has 15 residues. Germline trimming cut 5 bases from V and 3 bases from J; bases unmatched to any gene: 8. The sample comprised peripheral blood. The receptor comes from a man aged 40-50 years with acute or convalescent COVID-19. J is TRBJ1-1 and V is TRBV7-3, with 8 nucleotides matching TRBD1. The CDR3 coding sequence is TGTGCCAGCAGCCCCCAGGGGGCCGGGGACACTGAAGCTTTCTTT. Encoded protein: CASSPQGAGDTEAFF.